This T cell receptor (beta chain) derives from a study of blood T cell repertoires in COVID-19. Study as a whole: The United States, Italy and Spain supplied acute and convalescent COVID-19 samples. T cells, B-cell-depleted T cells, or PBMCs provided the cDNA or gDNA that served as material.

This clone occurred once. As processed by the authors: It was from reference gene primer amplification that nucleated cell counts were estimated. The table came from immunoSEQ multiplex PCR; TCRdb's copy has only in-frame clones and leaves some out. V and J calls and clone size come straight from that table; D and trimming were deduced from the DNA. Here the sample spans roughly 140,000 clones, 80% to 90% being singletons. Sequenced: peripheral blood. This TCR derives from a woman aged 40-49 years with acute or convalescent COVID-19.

CDR3: CATSQQGGQPQHF. The CDR3 DNA is TGTGCCACCAGCCAACAGGGCGGGCAGCCCCAGCATTTT. The V call is TRBV15, the J call TRBJ1-5, with a weak D call TRBD1 (6 bases). This CDR3 spans 13 amino acids. Germline V CDR1 and CDR2: LNHNV, YYDKDF (reference sequence). Trimming removed 5 bases at V and 7 bases at J, with 12 bases between.